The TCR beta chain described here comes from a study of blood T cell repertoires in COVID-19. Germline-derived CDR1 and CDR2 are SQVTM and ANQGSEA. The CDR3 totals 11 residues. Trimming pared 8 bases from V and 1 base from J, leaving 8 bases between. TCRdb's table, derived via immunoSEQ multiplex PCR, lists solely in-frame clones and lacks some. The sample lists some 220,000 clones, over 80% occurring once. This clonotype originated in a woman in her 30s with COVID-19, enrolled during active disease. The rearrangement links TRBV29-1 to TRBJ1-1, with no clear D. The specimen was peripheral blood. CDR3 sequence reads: CSCSRNTEAFF. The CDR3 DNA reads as TGCAGCTGTTCCCGGAACACTGAAGCTTTCTTT.